The rows below give T cell receptor beta chains drawn from one sample of a study of response to subunit inactivated influenza vaccine. Each CDR3 protein gets one entry after TCRdb re-called the RT-PCR reads with MiXCR. The sample yields 450,000 to 600,000 distinct CDR3 sequences, around 8% seen once. Source: PBMCs from blood, taken approximately 25 months after vaccination. The receptors were gathered from a man aged 45 to 70 who received an inactivated influenza vaccine. CDR3s leave out the opening cysteine and the closing phenylalanine or tryptophan.

>TRBJ1-2|TRBV28
ASSFLTTMGYT
>TRBJ2-7|TRBV6-1
ASSQTSGASYEQY
>TRBJ2-3|TRBV12-3/TRBV12-4
ASSLALGFPTDTQY
>TRBJ2-3|TRBV15
ATSRAGTSTDTQY
>TRBJ2-7|TRBV14
ASSRPGQGINEQY
>TRBJ2-6|TRBV27
ASSWTGSGANVLT
>TRBJ2-5|TRBV20-1
SARNTGTGSETQY
>TRBJ1-2|TRBV5-1
ASRRGVGPNYGYT
>TRBJ2-5|TRBV18
ASSPLQMKETQY
>TRBJ1-4|TRBV6-1
ASKRDAGNEKLF
>TRBJ2-1|TRBV7-2
ASSLEASRALQF
>TRBJ2-7|TRBV5-4
ASSLVGGEQY
>TRBJ2-1|TRBV6-5
ASSYIPSGRMHEQF
>TRBJ2-3|TRBV20-1
SALERGAGDTQY
>TRBJ1-1|TRBV7-9
ASSPHEGNTEAF
>TRBJ2-1|TRBV4-3
ASSQVGVGSYNEQF
>TRBJ2-6|TRBV14
ASSRFYSGANVLT
>TRBJ2-5|TRBV3-1
ASSQGVAGGIETQY
>TRBJ2-1|TRBV6-1
ASRDESGTRAIEQF
>TRBJ2-5|TRBV7-8
ASSLQGGQETQY
>TRBJ2-7|TRBV28
ASSPPAGYSYEQY
>TRBJ2-3|TRBV6-4
ASSEGTGKDTQY
>TRBJ2-3|TRBV10-3
AMTTSGDTDTQY
>TRBJ1-4|TRBV10-3
AISESRNEKLF
>TRBJ2-1|TRBV5-1
ASSLRWDRGSEQF
>TRBJ2-3|TRBV5-6
ASSLRTSGRGDTQY
>TRBJ2-3|TRBV12-3/TRBV12-4
ASSPGTSGRLGTQY
>TRBJ2-1|TRBV12-3/TRBV12-4
ASSPGVTGVSYNEQF
>TRBJ1-1|TRBV18
ASSPSRNAEAF
>TRBJ2-7|TRBV5-1
ASAPSSAGEQY
>TRBJ1-3|TRBV6-5
ASSLTSPGGSSGNTIY
>TRBJ2-2|TRBV28
ASGQGAGELF
>TRBJ1-2|TRBV6-1
ASSLQDSNYGYT